This T cell receptor beta chain was sequenced in a study of blood T cell repertoires in COVID-19 (dated by TCRdb to 2018 to 2020). In the study overall: The collaborator samples originated in the United States, Italy and Spain and spanned the acute and convalescent phases of COVID-19. Where available, HLA class I and class II types were taken from metadata supplied by the sample provider and were not determined by assay-based typing. The samples were drawn from the first 160 participants of the ongoing ImmuneRACE study and from 1,254 subjects provided by 6 global collaborators. The prospective study material was composed of cDNA or gDNA derived from T cells, B-cell-depleted T cells, or PBMCs. The dataset comprised deeply sampled blood TCRbeta repertoires from subjects exposed to, actively infected with, or recovered from COVID-19. Nearly every sample came with metadata listing a de-identified subject ID, COVID-19 status, age in years and sex. The repertoires were made available in a free public database intended to serve as a resource for research on the immune response to SARS-CoV-2. Paper-wide results and their limitations: The amount of clinical and demographic metadata varied by source and participant and was provided uncurated.

The immunoSEQ Assay, a bias-controlled multiplex PCR, was used to amplify TCRbeta CDR3 regions from genomic DNA. As for how the authors treated the data: Nucleated cell counts per sample were estimated from amplification of reference gene primers within the assay. To quantify the absolute abundance of each unique TCRbeta CDR3 rearrangement, sequence reads were collapsed and filtered. For each sample, productive Simpson clonality was calculated as the square root of Simpson's diversity index across productive rearrangements. TCRdb limited this immuneACCESS table to in-frame rearrangements with V and J called. A share of clones is missing; checked studies link under half to unresolved V genes, and the rest is unexplained. For V, J and clone size, that table is used; D and trimming come from the DNA. The sample table holds some 120,000 clones, of which around 86% were seen once. Of the sample, roughly 12% falls within the top ten clones.

This clone showed up just once. Its target antigen remains unknown. No base qualities exist here, and no much larger clone lies one base off it. Collaborating institutions collected whole blood in K2EDTA tubes following their own protocols. For TCRbeta analysis, collaborator samples were shipped as frozen whole blood, as isolated PBMCs, or as DNA extracted from either sample type. The sequence derives from a man aged 60-69 years with acute or convalescent COVID-19. Sequenced material: peripheral blood.

CDR3 region: CASSLVAGRGSGANVLTF. The DNA sequence is TGTGCCAGCAGCTTAGTCGCAGGCCGGGGCTCTGGGGCCAACGTCCTGACTTTC. The chain was built from TRBV11-2 and TRBJ2-6, with TRBD2 as a weak D call on 5 bases. In the germline V gene, CDR1 corresponds to SGHAT and CDR2 to FQNNGV. V gives up 1 base and J gives up 0 bases, and the segment between their germline ends measures 13 bases. The CDR3 contains 18 residues, cysteine and phenylalanine counted. Solely the CDR3 DNA is kept, with 54 bases framed from the first base.